This entry concerns a single T cell receptor beta chain. Its antigen is as yet unknown. The data are from a study of OX40 agonist ivuxolimab in advanced cancers. Regarding the study as a whole: At 0.1 to 3.0 mg/kg, CD4+ and CD8+ blood T cells expanded clonally by week 6.

The CDR3 is 15 residues long. V shed 3 bases, J shed 5 bases, and the junction held 7 bases outside the gene matches. CDR1 KGHSH and CDR2 LQKENI come from the germline V gene. Sequenced by immunoSEQ multiplex PCR; TCRdb stores in-frame clones only, minus some. The table shows fewer than 90,000 clones, with 91% occurring only once. The sequence came from an adult with an advanced solid tumor such as melanoma, head and neck, liver or kidney cancer. This chain joins TRBV18 and TRBJ2-4; TRBD1 agrees at 7 bases. Sequences were derived from CD4+ or CD8+ T cells sorted from blood, sampled in a trial of the OX40 agonist ivuxolimab. The CDR3 DNA sequence: TGTGCCAGCTCACCCGGGACAGACCATCAAAACATTCAGTACTTC. Amino acids: CASSPGTDHQNIQYF.